This TCR beta chain was profiled in a study of shared clonotypes between healthy human individuals. Study-wide background: The donors, two women and a few men, were aged 18 to 49. Three plates each covered CD4 naive and memory; CD8 naive two, CD8 memory one. Study-wide results and caveats: Relative to their counterparts shared across all four donors, non-shared clonotypes exhibited diminished generation probabilities.

The study ran the assay at deep level. The protocol was immunoSEQ multiplex PCR, while the TCRdb copy is restricted to in-frame clones and leaves out a portion. The profile shows under 2,000,000 clones, just under 95% of them singletons. Only CD45RO-negative cells positively selected for CCR7 counted as naive CD8 cells, so terminally differentiated effector memory CD45RA+ cells were excluded. As concerns this clone: Its target is not known.

The CDR3 runs to 11 residues. Germline values: CDR1 SEHNR, CDR2 FQNEAQ (reference sequence). V shed 5 bases and J shed 4 bases, with 2 bases lying between them. This sequence originates from a man between 18 and 35 years old in good health. The chain combines TRBV7-9 with TRBJ1-4; D unclear. The source material was naive CD8+ T cells sorted from blood. For the CDR3, the DNA is TGTGCCAGCAGCCGTAATGAAAAACTGTTTTTT. Residues: CASSRNEKLFF. The full variable domain, its missing parts supplied by reference TRBV7-9 and TRBJ1-4, is DTGVSQNPRHKITKRGQNVTFRCDPISEHNRLYWYRQTLGQGPEFLTYFQNEAQLEKSRLLSDRFSAERPKGSFSTLEIQRTEQGDSAMYLCASSRNEKLFFGSGTQLSVL.